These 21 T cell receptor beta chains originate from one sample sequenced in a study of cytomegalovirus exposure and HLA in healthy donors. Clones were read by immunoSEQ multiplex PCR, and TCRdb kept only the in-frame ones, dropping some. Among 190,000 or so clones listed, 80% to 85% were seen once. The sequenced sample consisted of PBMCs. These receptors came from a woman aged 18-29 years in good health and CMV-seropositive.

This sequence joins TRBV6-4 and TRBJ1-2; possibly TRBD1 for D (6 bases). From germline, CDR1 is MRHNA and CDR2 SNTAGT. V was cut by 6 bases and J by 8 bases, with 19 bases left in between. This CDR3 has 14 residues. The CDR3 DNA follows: TGTGCCAGCAGGCCGGACAGTTTCGTTGGCGGCTACACCTTC. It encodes CASRPDSFVGGYTF.

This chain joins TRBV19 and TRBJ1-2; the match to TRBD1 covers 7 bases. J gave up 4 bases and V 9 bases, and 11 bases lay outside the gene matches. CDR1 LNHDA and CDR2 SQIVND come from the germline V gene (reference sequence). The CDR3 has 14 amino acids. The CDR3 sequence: CASKRGGAGYGYTF. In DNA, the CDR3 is TGTGCCAGCAAGCGAGGGGGCGCGGGCTATGGCTACACCTTC.

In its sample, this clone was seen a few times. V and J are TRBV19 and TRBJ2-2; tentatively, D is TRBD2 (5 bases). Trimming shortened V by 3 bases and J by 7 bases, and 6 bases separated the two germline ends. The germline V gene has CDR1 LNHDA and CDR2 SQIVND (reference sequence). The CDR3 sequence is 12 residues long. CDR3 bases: TGTGCCAGTAGTATCGGGGACGGGGAGCTGTTTTTT. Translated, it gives CASSIGDGELFF. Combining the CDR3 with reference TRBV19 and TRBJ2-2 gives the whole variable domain DGGITQSPKYLFRKEGQNVTLSCEQNLNHDAMYWYRQDPGQGLRLIYYSQIVNDFQKGDIAEGYSVSREKKESFPLTVTSAQKNPTAFYLCASSIGDGELFFGEGSRLTVL.

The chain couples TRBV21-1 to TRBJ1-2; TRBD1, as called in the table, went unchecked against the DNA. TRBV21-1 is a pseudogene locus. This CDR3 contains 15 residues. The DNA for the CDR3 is TGTGCCAGCAGCAGCTACAGGGGAGCTAACTATGGCTACACCTTC. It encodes CASSSYRGANYGYTF.

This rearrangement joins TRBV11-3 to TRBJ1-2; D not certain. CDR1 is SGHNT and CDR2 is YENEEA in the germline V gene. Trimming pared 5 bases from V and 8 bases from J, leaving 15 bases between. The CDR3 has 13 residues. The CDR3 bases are TGTGCCAGCAGCCCTAGCCCGGGTGAGGGCTACACCTTC. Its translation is CASSPSPGEGYTF.

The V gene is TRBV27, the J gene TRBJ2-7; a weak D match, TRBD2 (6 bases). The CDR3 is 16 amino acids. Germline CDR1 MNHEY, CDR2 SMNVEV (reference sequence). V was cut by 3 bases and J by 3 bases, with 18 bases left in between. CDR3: CASSLSGTSAGYEQYF. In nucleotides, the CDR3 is TGTGCCAGCAGTTTGTCCGGGACTTCCGCGGGCTACGAGCAGTACTTC.

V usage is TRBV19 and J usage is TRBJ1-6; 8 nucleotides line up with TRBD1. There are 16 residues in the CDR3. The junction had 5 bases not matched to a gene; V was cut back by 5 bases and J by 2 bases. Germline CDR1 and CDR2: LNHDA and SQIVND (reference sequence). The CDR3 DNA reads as TGTGCCAGTAGTCTCGGACAGGGCGCCTATAATTCACCCCTCCACTTT. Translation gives CASSLGQGAYNSPLHF. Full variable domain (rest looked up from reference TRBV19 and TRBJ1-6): DGGITQSPKYLFRKEGQNVTLSCEQNLNHDAMYWYRQDPGQGLRLIYYSQIVNDFQKGDIAEGYSVSREKKESFPLTVTSAQKNPTAFYLCASSLGQGAYNSPLHFGNGTRLTVT.

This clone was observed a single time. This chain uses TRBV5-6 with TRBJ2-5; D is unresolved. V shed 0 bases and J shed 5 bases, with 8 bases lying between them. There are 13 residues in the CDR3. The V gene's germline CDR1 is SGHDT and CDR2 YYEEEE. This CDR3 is CASSLVGRETQYF. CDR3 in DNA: TGTGCCAGCAGCTTGGTGGGCAGGGAGACCCAGTACTTC.

The CDR3 is CASSVFSSGGAGSTDTQYF. The DNA for the CDR3 is TGTGCCAGCAGTGTATTTTCTAGCGGGGGGGCCGGTAGCACAGATACGCAGTATTTT. The V call is TRBV6-1, the J call TRBJ2-3; 12 bases map to TRBD2. V trimming: 4 bases; J trimming: 0 bases; junction bases outside the gene matches: 11. Germline CDR1 and CDR2: MNHNS and SASEGT. The CDR3 totals 19 residues.

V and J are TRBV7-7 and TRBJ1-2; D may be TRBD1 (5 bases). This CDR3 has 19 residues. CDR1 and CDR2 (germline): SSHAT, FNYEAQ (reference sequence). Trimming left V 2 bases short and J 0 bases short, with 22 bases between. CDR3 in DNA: TGTGCCAGCAGCTTATTCACCGGGGGGTTCAAGCTAACTAACTATGGCTACACCTTC. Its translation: CASSLFTGGFKLTNYGYTF.

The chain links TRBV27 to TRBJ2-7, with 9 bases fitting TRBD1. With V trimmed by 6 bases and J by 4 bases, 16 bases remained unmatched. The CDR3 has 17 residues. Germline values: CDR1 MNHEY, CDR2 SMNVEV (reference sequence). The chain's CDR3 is CASRQITGTGLSYEQYF. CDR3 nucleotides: TGTGCCAGCAGACAAATCACCGGGACAGGGCTTTCGTACGAGCAGTACTTC.

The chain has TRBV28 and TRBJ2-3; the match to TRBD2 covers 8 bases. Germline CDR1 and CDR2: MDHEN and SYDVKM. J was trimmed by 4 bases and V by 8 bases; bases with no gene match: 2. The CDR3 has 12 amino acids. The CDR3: CASRGGPDTQYF. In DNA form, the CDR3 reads TGTGCCAGCCGGGGGGGGCCAGATACGCAGTATTTT.

The CDR3 coding sequence is TGCGCCAGCAGCCAAGATGGAGGTAAAGAGACCCAGTACTTC. It codes for CASSQDGGKETQYF. The V and J genes are TRBV4-1 and TRBJ2-5; a weak D match, TRBD2 (5 bases). The CDR3 sequence is 14 residues long. Germline V gives CDR1 MGHRA, CDR2 YSYEKL. V gave up 0 bases and J gave up 3 bases, with 8 bases separating them.

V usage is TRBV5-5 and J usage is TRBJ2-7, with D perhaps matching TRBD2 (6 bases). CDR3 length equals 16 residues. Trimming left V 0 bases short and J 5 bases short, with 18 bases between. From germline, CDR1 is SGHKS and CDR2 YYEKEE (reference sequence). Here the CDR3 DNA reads TGTGCCAGCAGCTTGGTGGTCGGACTAAACCCCGACGAGCAGTACTTC. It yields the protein CASSLVVGLNPDEQYF.

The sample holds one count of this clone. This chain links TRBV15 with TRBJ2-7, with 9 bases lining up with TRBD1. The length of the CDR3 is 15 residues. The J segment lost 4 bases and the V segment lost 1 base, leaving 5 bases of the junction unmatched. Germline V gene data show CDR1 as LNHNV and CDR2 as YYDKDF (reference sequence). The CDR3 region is CATSRGPGQGYEQYF. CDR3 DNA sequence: TGTGCCACCAGCAGAGGGCCGGGACAGGGTTACGAGCAGTACTTC.

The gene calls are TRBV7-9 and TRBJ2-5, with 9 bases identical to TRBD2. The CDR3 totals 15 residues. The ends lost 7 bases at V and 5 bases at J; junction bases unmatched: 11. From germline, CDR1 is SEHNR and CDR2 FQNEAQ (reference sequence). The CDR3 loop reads CASNPLGGGAETQYF. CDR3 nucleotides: TGTGCCAGCAACCCCTTGGGCGGGGGGGCTGAGACCCAGTACTTC.

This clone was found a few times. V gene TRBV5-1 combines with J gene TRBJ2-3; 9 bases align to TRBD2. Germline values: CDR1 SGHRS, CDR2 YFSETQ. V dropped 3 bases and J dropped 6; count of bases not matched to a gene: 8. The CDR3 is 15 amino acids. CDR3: CASSSDAGGTDTQYF. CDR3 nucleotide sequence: TGCGCCAGCAGCTCGGATGCGGGGGGGACGGATACGCAGTATTTT.

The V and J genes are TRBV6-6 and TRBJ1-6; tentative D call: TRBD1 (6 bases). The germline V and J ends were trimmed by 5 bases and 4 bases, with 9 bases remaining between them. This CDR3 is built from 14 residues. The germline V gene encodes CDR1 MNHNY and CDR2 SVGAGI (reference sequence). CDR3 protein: CASSGGQYNSPLHF. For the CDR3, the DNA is TGTGCCAGCAGTGGGGGACAATATAATTCACCCCTCCACTTT.

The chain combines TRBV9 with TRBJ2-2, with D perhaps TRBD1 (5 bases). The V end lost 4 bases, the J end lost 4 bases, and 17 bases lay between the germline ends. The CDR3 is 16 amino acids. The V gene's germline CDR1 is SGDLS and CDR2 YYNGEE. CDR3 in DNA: TGTGCCAGCAGCCCGAGTCAGGGCCGGATCACCGGGGAGCTGTTTTTT. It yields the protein CASSPSQGRITGELFF.

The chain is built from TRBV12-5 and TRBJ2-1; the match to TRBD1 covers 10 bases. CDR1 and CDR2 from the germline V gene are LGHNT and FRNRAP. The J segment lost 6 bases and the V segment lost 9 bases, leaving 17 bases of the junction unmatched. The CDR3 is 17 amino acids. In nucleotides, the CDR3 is TGTGCTAGCAAGCTACTTTTACGGGACAGGGGTTTCAATGAGCAGTTCTTC. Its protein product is CASKLLLRDRGFNEQFF.

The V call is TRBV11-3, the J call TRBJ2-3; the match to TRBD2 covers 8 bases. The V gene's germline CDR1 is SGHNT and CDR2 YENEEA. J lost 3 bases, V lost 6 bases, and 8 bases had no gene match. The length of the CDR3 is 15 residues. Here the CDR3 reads CASSSKTSATDTQYF. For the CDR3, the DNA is TGTGCCAGCAGTTCAAAGACTAGCGCTACAGATACGCAGTATTTT.